Each of the 31 T cell receptor beta chains below was sequenced from the same sample in a study of blood T cell repertoires in COVID-19. Clones were sequenced by immunoSEQ multiplex PCR, and TCRdb holds only the in-frame ones, with some missing. The sample includes around 260,000 clones, roughly 86% of them seen just once. The sequencing input was peripheral blood. The receptor source for this set is a man aged 35 to 55 who had recovered from COVID-19.

This clone was seen only once. The chain employs TRBV7-2 and TRBJ2-3, with D perhaps matching TRBD2 (7 bases). Trimming removed 8 bases from V and 5 bases from J, with 14 bases in between. Germline CDR1 and CDR2: SGHTA and FQGNSA. The CDR3 covers 13 residues. This CDR3 reads CASGGALRDTQYF. The CDR3 bases are TGTGCCAGCGGGGGGGCCTTGAGAGATACGCAGTATTTT.

The chain employs TRBV19 and TRBJ2-5, with a possible D match to TRBD1 (5 bases). The CDR3 length is 14 residues. Germline values: CDR1 LNHDA, CDR2 SQIVND (reference sequence). The V and J ends lost 4 bases and 5 bases respectively, with 14 bases between them. Here the CDR3 reads CASSKTGDIETQYF. Written as DNA, the CDR3 is TGTGCCAGTAGTAAAACAGGCGATATCGAGACCCAGTACTTC. Full variable domain (missing parts from reference TRBV19 and TRBJ2-5): DGGITQSPKYLFRKEGQNVTLSCEQNLNHDAMYWYRQDPGQGLRLIYYSQIVNDFQKGDIAEGYSVSREKKESFPLTVTSAQKNPTAFYLCASSKTGDIETQYFGPGTRLLVL.

This rearrangement joins TRBV12-5 to TRBJ1-4, with D possibly matching TRBD1 (6 bases). Trimming left V 6 bases short and J 0 bases short, with 17 bases between. CDR3 length: 17 residues. Germline CDR1 reads LGHNT; CDR2 reads FRNRAP. The CDR3 coding sequence is TGTGCTAGTGGACCCCCCCAGGGGTCCGCAACTAATGAAAAACTGTTTTTT. Protein sequence: CASGPPQGSATNEKLFF.

The rearrangement uses TRBV5-1 and TRBJ2-1, with 9 bases fitting TRBD2. CDR1 is SGHRS and CDR2 is YFSETQ in the germline V gene. The CDR3 contains 20 residues. V was pared by 2 bases and J by 4 bases, with 19 bases of the junction left unmatched. The CDR3 coding sequence is TGCGCCAGCAGCTTAACACAGCCGAGATTGGCGGGGGGGATATACAATGAGCAGTTCTTC. The encoded protein is CASSLTQPRLAGGIYNEQFF.

The chain couples TRBV12-3 or TRBV12-4 to TRBJ1-2; tentative D call: TRBD1 (6 bases). V dropped 4 bases and J dropped 3 bases, with 9 bases sitting between them. This CDR3 spans 13 amino acids. In DNA form, the CDR3 reads TGTGCCAGCAGTTGGAGACAGGACTATGGCTACACCTTC. Its translation: CASSWRQDYGYTF.

The V call is TRBV5-6, the J call TRBJ2-1; possibly TRBD2 for D (5 bases). Germline CDR1 and CDR2: SGHDT and YYEEEE. The ends were cut back, 5 bases at V and 3 bases at J, with 12 bases in the middle. This CDR3 is 14 amino acids long. This CDR3 is CASSPRGFYNEQFF. CDR3 nucleotides: TGTGCCAGCAGTCCGCGCGGGTTCTACAATGAGCAGTTCTTC.

The V call is TRBV5-1, the J call TRBJ2-2; D not certain. Trimming removed 3 bases from V and 0 bases from J, with 9 bases in between. Germline V gene data show CDR1 as SGHRS and CDR2 as YFSETQ. The CDR3 covers 15 residues. The CDR3 here is CASSSQVANTGELFF. CDR3 sequence (DNA): TGCGCCAGCAGCTCCCAGGTCGCGAACACCGGGGAGCTGTTTTTT.

This chain joins TRBV7-3 and TRBJ2-7, with D possibly being TRBD1 (6 bases). In germline, CDR1 is SGHTA, CDR2 FQGTGA. The CDR3 consists of 14 residues. The germline V and J ends were trimmed by 2 bases and 5 bases, with 13 bases remaining between them. CDR3 sequence reads: CASSLQGLSDEQYF. As DNA, the CDR3 is TGTGCCAGCAGCTTACAGGGGTTATCCGACGAGCAGTACTTC.

The chain is built from TRBV5-1 and TRBJ1-2; D unclear. CDR1 is SGHRS, CDR2 YFSETQ, per germline. The CDR3 consists of 15 residues. Trimming stripped 2 bases from V and 2 bases from J, with 13 bases between. CDR3 region: CASSLQQKTNYGYTF. The CDR3 region has the DNA TGCGCCAGCAGCTTACAGCAAAAGACAAACTATGGCTACACCTTC.

This chain joins TRBV5-1 and TRBJ1-1; D is ambiguous. The CDR3 runs 14 residues. Trimming left V 4 bases short and J 1 base short, with 11 bases between. The germline V gene has CDR1 SGHRS and CDR2 YFSETQ. CDR3 bases: TGCGCCAGCAGCCCCGCTCGGGGGAACACTGAAGCTTTCTTT. Translating gives CASSPARGNTEAFF. Full variable domain (missing parts from reference TRBV5-1 and TRBJ1-1): KAGVTQTPRYLIKTRGQQVTLSCSPISGHRSVSWYQQTPGQGLQFLFEYFSETQRNKGNFPGRFSGRQFSNSRSEMNVSTLELGDSALYLCASSPARGNTEAFFGQGTRLTVV.

The chain has TRBV2 and TRBJ1-1; D is unresolved. Trimming removed 7 bases at V and 1 base at J, with 7 bases between. CDR3 length: 12 residues. CDR1 is SNHLY and CDR2 is FYNNEI in the germline V gene. The CDR3 reads CASNSGNTEAFF. Here the CDR3 DNA reads TGTGCCAGCAACAGTGGGAACACTGAAGCTTTCTTT.

This rearrangement joins TRBV7-2 to TRBJ1-1, with D possibly TRBD1 on 5 matching bases. This CDR3 region has 14 residues. V lost 1 base, J lost 5 bases, and 11 bases lay in between. Germline-derived CDR1 and CDR2 are SGHTA and FQGNSA. In DNA, the CDR3 is TGTGCCAGCAGCTTAGGGGGGGTCAGGACTGAAGCTTTCTTT. Amino acids: CASSLGGVRTEAFF.

The chain couples TRBV7-9 to TRBJ2-1; D may be TRBD2 (5 bases). Germline CDR1 is SEHNR and CDR2 is FQNEAQ (reference sequence). The CDR3 is 15 amino acids. V was shortened by 5 bases and J by 1 base, with 12 bases between the two germline ends. The DNA for the CDR3 is TGTGCCAGCAGCCCAGGAGGTTTATCCTACAATGAGCAGTTCTTC. It encodes CASSPGGLSYNEQFF.

The chain couples TRBV7-9 to TRBJ2-1; no reliable D call. The germline gives CDR1 SEHNR, CDR2 FQNEAQ (reference sequence). This CDR3 region has 15 residues. Trimming stripped 5 bases from V and 6 bases from J, with 17 bases between. The chain's CDR3 is CASSPEWVVGNEQFF. DNA for the CDR3: TGTGCCAGCAGCCCGGAGTGGGTGGTCGGCAATGAGCAGTTCTTC. The whole variable domain, remainder taken from reference TRBV7-9 and TRBJ2-1, is DTGVSQNPRHKITKRGQNVTFRCDPISEHNRLYWYRQTLGQGPEFLTYFQNEAQLEKSRLLSDRFSAERPKGSFSTLEIQRTEQGDSAMYLCASSPEWVVGNEQFFGPGTRLTVL.

V usage is TRBV15 and J usage is TRBJ1-1, with D possibly matching TRBD1 (5 bases). The CDR3 contains 14 residues. The germline V gene has CDR1 LNHNV and CDR2 YYDKDF (reference sequence). The ends were cut back, 7 bases at V and 7 bases at J, with 19 bases in the middle. This CDR3 is CATNNRPQGNEAFF. The CDR3, as DNA: TGTGCCACCAACAACCGGCCCCAGGGCAATGAAGCTTTCTTT.

The chain is built from TRBV3-1 (or the pseudogene TRBV3-2) and TRBJ2-7; 9 nucleotides agree with TRBD2. The trim removed 0 bases at V and 6 bases at J, leaving 6 bases unmatched. The CDR3 sequence is 15 residues long. CDR1 LGHDT and CDR2 YNNKEL come from the germline V gene (reference sequence). CDR3 sequence (DNA): TGTGCCAGCAGCCAAGATAGGCGGGAGGGCCGCGAGCAGTACTTC. Translated, it gives CASSQDRREGREQYF.

The chain uses TRBV27 and TRBJ2-3, with 7 bases that match TRBD1. V dropped 5 bases and J dropped 6; count of bases not matched to a gene: 23. This CDR3 has 19 residues. Germline V gene sequence: CDR1 MNHEY, CDR2 SMNVEV (reference sequence). For the CDR3, the DNA is TGTGCCAGCAGTCCAATACAGGGGACCTTCTCTATAACGATGGATACGCAGTATTTT. The encoded protein is CASSPIQGTFSITMDTQYF.

This clone showed up just a few times. The V and J genes are TRBV7-9 and TRBJ2-3; 15 bases fit TRBD2. The V gene end was trimmed by 5 bases and the J gene end by 3 bases; junction bases not matched to a gene: 3. Germline V gene lookup returns CDR1 SEHNR and CDR2 FQNEAQ (reference sequence). The length of the CDR3 is 16 residues. The CDR3 DNA sequence: TGTGCCAGCAGCCGCGGACTAGCGGGAGGGACAGATACGCAGTATTTT. Its translation: CASSRGLAGGTDTQYF.

There are a few counts of this clone. The rearrangement links TRBV6-5 to TRBJ1-6, with TRBD1 matching over 7 bases. CDR3 length equals 15 residues. Germline CDR1 MNHEY, CDR2 SVGAGI. V trimming: 2 bases; J trimming: 3 bases; junction bases outside the gene matches: 1. The CDR3 DNA is TGTGCCAGCAGTTACCAGGGGGGCTATAATTCACCCCTCCACTTT. Translating it yields CASSYQGGYNSPLHF.

This clone appeared a few times. The V and J genes are TRBV6-2 or TRBV6-3 and TRBJ2-7; 8 bases map to TRBD2. The length of the CDR3 is 14 residues. The germline V gene encodes CDR1 MNHEY and CDR2 SVGEGT. Losses at the gene ends were 5 bases for V and 9 bases for J; bases not matched to a gene: 12. CDR3 sequence (DNA): TGTGCCAGCAGTGCGGGGGGTGCAGCAGGTTCGCAGTACTTC. This sequence encodes CASSAGGAAGSQYF.

The chain links TRBV5-4 to TRBJ1-3; D possibly corresponds to TRBD1 (5 bases). CDR1 is SGHNT and CDR2 is YYREEE in the germline V gene (reference sequence). V was trimmed by 0 bases and J by 0 bases, leaving 19 bases between them. The CDR3 has 19 residues. The CDR3 sequence is CASSLGRVPGDLSGNTIYF. The CDR3 nucleotides are TGTGCCAGCAGCTTGGGCAGGGTGCCAGGCGATCTCTCTGGAAACACCATATATTTT.

This chain connects TRBV6-5 to TRBJ2-1, with D possibly TRBD1 on 5 matching bases. This CDR3 region has 16 residues. The V gene lost 2 bases and the J gene lost 3 bases, with 14 bases spanning the gap. Germline lookup yields CDR1 MNHEY and CDR2 SVGAGI. The CDR3 region is CASSYLPGSVYNEQFF. CDR3 nucleotide sequence: TGTGCCAGCAGTTACCTGCCAGGGTCTGTCTACAATGAGCAGTTCTTC.

The chain employs TRBV29-1 and TRBJ1-5; possible D gene TRBD1, 6 bases. The CDR3 is 12 residues long. Germline CDR1 and CDR2: SQVTM and ANQGSEA. V lost 7 bases and J 7 bases, leaving 14 bases between the germline ends. The CDR3 protein is CSAGAGGQPQHF. DNA for the CDR3: TGCAGCGCGGGGGCGGGAGGACAGCCCCAGCATTTT.

The gene calls are TRBV6-2 or TRBV6-3 and TRBJ2-2; 8 bases line up with TRBD2. Trimming removed 4 bases from V and 6 bases from J; junction bases left unmatched: 16. The CDR3 sequence is 18 residues long. CDR1 is MNHEY, CDR2 SVGEGT, per germline. The CDR3 region has the DNA TGTGCCAGCAGTTTTGGGCTAGCGGGCGCAAAAGTTGCCGGGGAGCTGTTTTTT. It specifies CASSFGLAGAKVAGELFF.

The genes are TRBV21-1 and TRBJ2-4; the table names TRBD2, a call not compared with the DNA. TRBV21-1 is a pseudogene segment. The CDR3 sequence is 12 residues long. The CDR3 bases are TGTGCCAGCAATCTTGTCAAAAACATTCAGTACTTC. The encoded protein is CASNLVKNIQYF.

The chain is built from TRBV9 and TRBJ1-1; D call uncertain. The CDR3 contains 13 residues. V lost 4 bases to trimming and J lost 4 bases, with 11 bases between them. Looked up from germline, CDR1 is SGDLS and CDR2 is YYNGEE. CDR3 sequence: CASSSEGSTEAFF. In nucleotides, the CDR3 is TGTGCCAGCAGCTCCGAGGGTAGCACTGAAGCTTTCTTT.

CDR3: CASSWGQGNDEQYF. CDR3 nucleotide sequence: TGTGCCAGCAGCTGGGGACAGGGGAACGACGAGCAGTACTTC. The V call is TRBV27, the J call TRBJ2-7; 10 bases fit TRBD1. Germline V gives CDR1 MNHEY, CDR2 SMNVEV (reference sequence). V was clipped by 6 bases and J by 5 bases; unmatched bases: 7. CDR3 size: 14 residues.

V is TRBV9 and J is TRBJ2-7; 7 bases line up with TRBD1. CDR3 length equals 14 residues. Germline V lookup: CDR1 SGDLS, CDR2 YYNGEE. J lost 6 bases, V lost 0 bases, and 6 bases had no gene match. The DNA for the CDR3 is TGTGCCAGCAGCGTAGTAGCACAGGGGACCGAGCAGTACTTC. It codes for CASSVVAQGTEQYF. Using reference TRBV9 and TRBJ2-7 for the parts outside the CDR3, the full variable domain is DSGVTQTPKHLITATGQRVTLRCSPRSGDLSVYWYQQSLDQGLQFLIQYYNGEERAKGNILERFSAQQFPDLHSELNLSSLELGDSALYFCASSVVAQGTEQYFGPGTRLTVT.

The V and J genes are TRBV11-2 and TRBJ2-5; TRBD1 might be the D (6 bases). Germline CDR1 SGHAT, CDR2 FQNNGV. The CDR3 length is 15 residues. The V end lost 2 bases, the J end lost 2 bases, and 12 bases lay between the germline ends. The CDR3 region has the DNA TGTGCCAGCAGCTTAAGGCTAGGACAGCAAGAGACCCAGTACTTC. It specifies CASSLRLGQQETQYF.

The rearrangement uses TRBV5-1 and TRBJ1-1; D unclear. Germline CDR1 and CDR2: SGHRS and YFSETQ. Between the trimmed V and J ends, which lost 4 bases and 4 bases, there was a span of 14 bases. There are 14 residues in the CDR3. CDR3 DNA sequence: TGCGCCAGCAGCACCGGGGTCCTGAGCACTGAAGCTTTCTTT. It yields the protein CASSTGVLSTEAFF.

J is TRBJ1-1 and V is TRBV11-2; D is undetermined. The CDR3 totals 13 residues. V dropped 1 base and J dropped 7 bases, with 10 bases sitting between them. The germline V gene has CDR1 SGHAT and CDR2 FQNNGV. The CDR3 DNA is TGTGCCAGCAGCTTAGGCCGGGGTGATGAAGCTTTCTTT. It codes for CASSLGRGDEAFF.